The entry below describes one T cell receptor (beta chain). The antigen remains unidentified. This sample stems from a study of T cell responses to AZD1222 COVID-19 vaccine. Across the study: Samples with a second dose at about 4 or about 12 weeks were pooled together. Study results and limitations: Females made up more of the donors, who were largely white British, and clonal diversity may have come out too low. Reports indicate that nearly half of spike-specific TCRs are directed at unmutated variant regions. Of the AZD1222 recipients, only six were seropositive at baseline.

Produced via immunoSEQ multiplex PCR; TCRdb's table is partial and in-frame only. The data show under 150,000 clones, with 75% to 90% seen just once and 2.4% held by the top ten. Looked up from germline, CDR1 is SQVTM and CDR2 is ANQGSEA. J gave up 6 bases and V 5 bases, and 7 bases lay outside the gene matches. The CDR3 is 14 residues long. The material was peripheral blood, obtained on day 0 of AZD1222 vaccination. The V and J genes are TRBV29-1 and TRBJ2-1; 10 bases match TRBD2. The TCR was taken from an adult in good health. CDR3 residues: CSVRASGSFNEQFF. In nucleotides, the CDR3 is TGCAGCGTTCGTGCTAGCGGGAGTTTCAATGAGCAGTTCTTC.